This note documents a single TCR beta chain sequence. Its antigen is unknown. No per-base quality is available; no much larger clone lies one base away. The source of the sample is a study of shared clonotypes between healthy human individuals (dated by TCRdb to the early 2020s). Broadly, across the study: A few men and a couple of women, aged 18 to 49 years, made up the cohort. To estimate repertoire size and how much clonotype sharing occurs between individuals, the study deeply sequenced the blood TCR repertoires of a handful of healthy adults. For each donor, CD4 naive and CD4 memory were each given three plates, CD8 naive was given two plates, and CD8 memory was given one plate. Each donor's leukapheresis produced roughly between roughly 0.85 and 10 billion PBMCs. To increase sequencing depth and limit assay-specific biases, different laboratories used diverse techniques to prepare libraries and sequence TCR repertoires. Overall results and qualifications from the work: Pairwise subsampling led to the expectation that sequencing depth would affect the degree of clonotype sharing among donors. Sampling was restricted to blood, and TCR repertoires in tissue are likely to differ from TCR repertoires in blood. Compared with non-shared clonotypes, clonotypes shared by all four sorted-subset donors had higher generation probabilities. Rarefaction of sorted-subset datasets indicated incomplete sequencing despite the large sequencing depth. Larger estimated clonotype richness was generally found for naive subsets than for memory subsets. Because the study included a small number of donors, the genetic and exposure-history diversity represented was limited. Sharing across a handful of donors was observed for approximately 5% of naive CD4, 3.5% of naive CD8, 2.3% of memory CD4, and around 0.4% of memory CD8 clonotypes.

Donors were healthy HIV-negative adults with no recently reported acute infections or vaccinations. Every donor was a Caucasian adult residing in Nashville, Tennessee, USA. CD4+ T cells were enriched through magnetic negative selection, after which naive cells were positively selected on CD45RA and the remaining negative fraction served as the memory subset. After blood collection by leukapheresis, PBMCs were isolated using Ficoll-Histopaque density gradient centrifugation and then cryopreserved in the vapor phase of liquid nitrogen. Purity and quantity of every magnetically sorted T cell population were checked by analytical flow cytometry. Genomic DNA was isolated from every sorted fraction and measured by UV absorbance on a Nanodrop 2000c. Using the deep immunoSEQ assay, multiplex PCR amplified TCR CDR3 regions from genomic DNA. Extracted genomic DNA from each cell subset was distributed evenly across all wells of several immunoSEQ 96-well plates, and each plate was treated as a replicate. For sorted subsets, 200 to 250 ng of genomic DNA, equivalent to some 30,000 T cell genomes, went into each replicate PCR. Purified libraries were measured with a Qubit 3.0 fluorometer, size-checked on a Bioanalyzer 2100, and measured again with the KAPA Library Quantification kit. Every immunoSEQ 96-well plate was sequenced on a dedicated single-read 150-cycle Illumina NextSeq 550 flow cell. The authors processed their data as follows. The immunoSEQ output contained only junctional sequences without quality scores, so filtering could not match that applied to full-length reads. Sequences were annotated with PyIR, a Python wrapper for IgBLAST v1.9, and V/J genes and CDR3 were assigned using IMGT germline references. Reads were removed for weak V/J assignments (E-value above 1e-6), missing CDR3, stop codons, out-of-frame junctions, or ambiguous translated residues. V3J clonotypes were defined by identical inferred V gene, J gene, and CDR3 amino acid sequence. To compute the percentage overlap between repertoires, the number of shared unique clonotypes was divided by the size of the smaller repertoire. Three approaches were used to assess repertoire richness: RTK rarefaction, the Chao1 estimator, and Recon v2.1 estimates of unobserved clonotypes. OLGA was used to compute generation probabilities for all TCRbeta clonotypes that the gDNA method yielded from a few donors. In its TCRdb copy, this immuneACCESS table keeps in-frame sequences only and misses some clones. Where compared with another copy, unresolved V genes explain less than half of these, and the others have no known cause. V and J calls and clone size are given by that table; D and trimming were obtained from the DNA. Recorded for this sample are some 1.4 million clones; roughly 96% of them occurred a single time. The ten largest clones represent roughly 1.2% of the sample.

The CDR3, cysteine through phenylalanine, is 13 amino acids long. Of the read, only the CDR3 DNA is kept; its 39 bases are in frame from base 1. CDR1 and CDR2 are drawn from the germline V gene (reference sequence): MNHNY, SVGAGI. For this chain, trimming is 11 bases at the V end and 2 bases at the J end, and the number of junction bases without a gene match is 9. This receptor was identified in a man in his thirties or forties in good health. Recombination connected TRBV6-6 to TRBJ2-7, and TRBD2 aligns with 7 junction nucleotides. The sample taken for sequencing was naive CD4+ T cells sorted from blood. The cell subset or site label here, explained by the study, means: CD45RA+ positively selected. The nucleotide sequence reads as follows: TGTGCCTGCCACCCGGGAGGCACCTACGAGCAGTACTTC. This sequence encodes CACHPGGTYEQYF.